One and the same sample provided the 29 T cell receptor beta chains below, sequenced in a study of blood T cells in healthy people across ages. The authors ran a second PCR of about 7 to 12 cycles using a sample-barcoded 5' primer and a J-beta primer mix. Via MiXCR, TCRdb re-called the 5' RACE reads, giving one row per CDR3 protein. The sample lists some 1.7 million distinct CDR3 sequences; approximately 28% were seen once. The sample consisted of blood. The source of these receptors is a woman in her 30s in good health.

This clonotype was recorded at least ten times. V usage is TRBV28 and J usage is TRBJ2-3; no reliable D call. V shed 6 bases and J shed 9 bases, with 19 bases lying between them. The CDR3 spans 14 residues. Germline lookup yields CDR1 MDHEN and CDR2 SYDVKM. CDR3 nucleotide sequence: TGTGCCAGCAGCACCCTCGTAGGTAGGGTGACGCAGTATTTT. Encoded protein: CASSTLVGRVTQYF.

A note on this clonotype: A much more abundant neighbour one base away suggests this may be a read error. Given the absence of the conserved phenylalanine or tryptophan at the CDR3 end, a read error is likely. The J gene is TRBJ2-4, the V gene TRBV10-3; D might be TRBD1 (7 bases). The germline V and J ends were trimmed by 10 bases and 3 bases, with 16 bases remaining between them. The CDR3 runs to 14 residues. From germline, CDR1 is ENHRY and CDR2 SYGVKD. The CDR3 loop reads CATGDSPDKNIQYC. As DNA, the CDR3 is TGTGCCACGGGGGACAGTCCTGACAAAAACATTCAGTACTGC.

This clonotype came up a few times. The chain employs TRBV7-6 and TRBJ1-1; no clear D gene. V lost 2 bases, J lost 1 base, and 8 bases lay in between. This CDR3 contains 14 residues. Germline lookup yields CDR1 SGHVS and CDR2 FNYEAQ. CDR3 bases: TGTGCCAGCAGCTTAACAGATTCGAACACTGAAGCTTTCTTT. Protein sequence: CASSLTDSNTEAFF.

Ten or more counts support this clonotype. The V call is TRBV5-1, the J call TRBJ2-7; D is undetermined. There are 13 residues in the CDR3. From germline, CDR1 is SGHRS and CDR2 YFSETQ. V shed 5 bases and J shed 0 bases, with 9 bases lying between them. The CDR3 coding sequence is TGCGCCAGCAGACCCCCGAGCTCCTACGAGCAGTACTTC. The encoded protein is CASRPPSSYEQYF.

This chain joins TRBV3-1 and TRBJ2-5; TRBD1 aligns across 8 bases. The better agreement between TRBJ2-7 and the DNA end casts doubt on the J call. The CDR3 is 14 residues long. CDR1 and CDR2 from the germline V gene are LGHDT and YNNKEL (reference sequence). CDR3 nucleotide sequence: TGTGCCAGCAGCTCACAGGGGGTAGTTAACGAGCAGTACTTC. Translated, it gives CASSSQGVVNEQYF.

This chain links TRBV9 with TRBJ2-7; no definite D call. V gave up 0 bases and J gave up 5 bases, with 15 bases separating them. The CDR3 has 15 amino acids. The V gene's germline CDR1 is SGDLS and CDR2 YYNGEE. CDR3 nucleotide sequence: TGTGCCAGCAGCGTAGGAATCAGTGGGTTCAACGAGCAGTACTTC. Its translation is CASSVGISGFNEQYF.

The CDR3 DNA follows: TGCGCCAGCAGCTTGTCCAGCGGGGGGGCCCCCAACACCGGGGAGCTGTTTTTT. It encodes CASSLSSGGAPNTGELFF. The V gene is TRBV5-1, the J gene TRBJ2-2, with 10 bases fitting TRBD2. Trimming took 1 base from V and 2 from J; bases not matched to a gene: 8. Germline assignment: CDR1 SGHRS and CDR2 YFSETQ. The CDR3 has 18 residues. The entire variable domain, with the rest obtained from reference TRBV5-1 and TRBJ2-2, is as follows: KAGVTQTPRYLIKTRGQQVTLSCSPISGHRSVSWYQQTPGQGLQFLFEYFSETQRNKGNFPGRFSGRQFSNSRSEMNVSTLELGDSALYLCASSLSSGGAPNTGELFFGEGSRLTVL.

Turning to this clonotype: One junction end disagrees with the germline gene, perhaps due to a read error. The CDR3 DNA reads as TGTGCCAGCGCGAGCGGGGTGGGCACAGATGCGCAGTATTTT. As protein: CASASGVGTDAQYF. This chain joins TRBV12-3 or TRBV12-4 and TRBJ2-3, with 7 bases lining up with TRBD2. The CDR3 is made up of 14 amino acids.

Ten or more counts support this clonotype. V is TRBV7-9 and J is TRBJ2-1, with TRBD2 matching over 7 bases. V shed 10 bases and J 5 bases; nucleotides not matched to a gene: 14. Per germline, CDR1 SEHNR and CDR2 FQNEAQ (reference sequence). The CDR3 covers 15 residues. For the CDR3, the DNA is TGTGCCACACTAGCGACGGGATCCTCAAACAATGAGCAGTTCTTC. It translates to CATLATGSSNNEQFF.

This clonotype was seen repeatedly, ten times or more. A read error may account for a junction end that differs from germline. The rearrangement joins TRBV12-3 or TRBV12-4 to TRBJ1-6, with D possibly being TRBD1 (5 bases). This CDR3 is built from 13 residues. The CDR3 protein is CASSLGDNSPLHF. The DNA for the CDR3 is TGTGCCAGCAGCTTAGGGGACAATTCACCCCTCCACTTT.

This clonotype was detected only a few times. This sequence joins TRBV6-1 and TRBJ1-2; unclear D gene. Germline values: CDR1 MNHNS, CDR2 SASEGT. Between the trimmed V and J ends, which lost 6 bases and 4 bases, there was a span of 15 bases. This CDR3 is 14 amino acids long. CDR3 protein: CASRFELCGYGYTF. DNA of the CDR3: TGTGCCAGCAGATTTGAGCTCTGCGGCTATGGCTACACCTTC.

Only a few counts were recorded for this clonotype. V usage is TRBV20-1 and J usage is TRBJ2-5; D uncertain. Deletions cut 3 bases from V and 3 bases from J, with 8 bases between. Germline lookup yields CDR1 DFQATT and CDR2 SNEGSKA (reference sequence). The CDR3 consists of 12 residues. In DNA form, the CDR3 reads TGCAGTGCTAGTCCAGCAAAAGAGACCCAGTACTTC. Its protein product is CSASPAKETQYF.

This clonotype was seen many times. This chain joins TRBV4-1 and TRBJ2-3; TRBD2 might be the D (6 bases). Trimming pared 3 bases from V and 0 bases from J, leaving 10 bases between. Germline V gene lookup returns CDR1 MGHRA and CDR2 YSYEKL. The CDR3 is 15 amino acids. The CDR3 protein is CASSHSGPSTDTQYF. The CDR3 DNA sequence: TGCGCCAGCAGCCATAGCGGACCTAGCACAGATACGCAGTATTTT.

The chain combines TRBV7-2 with TRBJ2-3; weak D call: TRBD2 (6 bases). V was cut by 9 bases and J by 6 bases, with 19 bases left in between. The V gene's germline CDR1 is SGHTA and CDR2 FQGNSA. This CDR3 has 14 amino acids. CDR3 protein: CASSEGREVDTQYF. The CDR3 DNA is TGTGCCAGTAGTGAGGGCAGGGAGGTGGATACGCAGTATTTT.

This clonotype was recorded many times. V usage is TRBV27 and J usage is TRBJ2-5; no clear D. CDR1 MNHEY and CDR2 SMNVEV come from the germline V gene (reference sequence). Trimming left V 7 bases short and J 7 bases short, with 10 bases between. This CDR3 comprises 11 residues. As DNA, the CDR3 is TGTGCCAGCACCAAGGGTGGGACCCAGTACTTC. This encodes CASTKGGTQYF.

This clonotype was seen repeatedly, ten times or more. This rearrangement joins TRBV7-2 to TRBJ2-7; 7 bases fit TRBD2. This CDR3 contains 11 residues. V lost 1 base and J lost 9; bases outside the gene matches: 0. Germline V lookup: CDR1 SGHTA, CDR2 FQGNSA. CDR3 bases: TGTGCCAGCAGCTTAGGACTAGCGCAGTACTTC. Translating it yields CASSLGLAQYF.

This clonotype was seen a handful of times. This chain joins TRBV7-2 and TRBJ1-1, with D uncertain. This CDR3 contains 13 residues. V was shortened by 6 bases and J by 3 bases, with 11 bases between the two germline ends. Germline CDR1 and CDR2: SGHTA and FQGNSA. The CDR3 sequence is CASRRQDYTEAFF. For the CDR3, the DNA is TGTGCCAGCAGACGTCAGGATTACACTGAAGCTTTCTTT.

This clonotype was seen repeatedly, ten times or more. The gene calls are TRBV12-3 or TRBV12-4 and TRBJ1-2; 9 bases fit TRBD1. V was pared by 8 bases and J by 3 bases, with 4 bases of the junction left unmatched. This CDR3 region has 13 residues. The CDR3 reads CASSRTGDYGYTF. CDR3 nucleotide sequence: TGTGCCAGCTCGCGGACAGGGGACTATGGCTACACCTTC.

In its sample, this clonotype was seen a few times. The chain recombines TRBV11-2 with TRBJ2-5, with D unresolved. Trimming took 3 bases from V and 2 from J, leaving 16 bases between them. The CDR3 is 16 amino acids. The germline gives CDR1 SGHAT, CDR2 FQNNGV. The CDR3 here is CASSFSSHVGQETQYF. As DNA, the CDR3 is TGTGCCAGCAGCTTTTCATCCCATGTAGGACAAGAGACCCAGTACTTC.

The table lists this clonotype with a few counts. The chain carries TRBV5-1 and TRBJ2-7; D remains ambiguous. CDR3 length equals 16 residues. V lost 3 bases to trimming and J lost 6 bases, with 22 bases between them. From germline, CDR1 is SGHRS and CDR2 YFSETQ. The CDR3 sequence is CASSSLQVGLTSEQYF. In DNA form, the CDR3 reads TGCGCCAGCAGCTCCCTCCAGGTCGGCCTTACGAGCGAGCAGTACTTC.

Many counts were recorded for this clonotype. The chain couples TRBV20-1 to TRBJ2-5, with 7 bases that match TRBD2. The CDR3 extends over 14 amino acids. CDR1 DFQATT and CDR2 SNEGSKA come from the germline V gene (reference sequence). With V trimmed by 6 bases and J by 2 bases, 9 bases remained unmatched. The CDR3 coding sequence is TGCAGTGCCCCGCGGGGGTCCCCACAAGAGACCCAGTACTTC. This translates into CSAPRGSPQETQYF.

This clonotype has more than one count but fewer than ten. This rearrangement joins TRBV2 to TRBJ2-1, with D hard to call. Trimming stripped 1 base from V and 8 bases from J, with 9 bases between. Germline V gives CDR1 SNHLY, CDR2 FYNNEI. The CDR3 contains 13 residues. CDR3 sequence: CASSEGRLDEQFF. CDR3 DNA: TGTGCCAGCAGTGAAGGAAGGCTCGATGAGCAGTTCTTC.

On this clonotype: At one end the junction does not follow the germline gene, possibly because of a read error. V is TRBV12-3 or TRBV12-4 and J is TRBJ1-5, with 10 bases fitting TRBD1. The CDR3 runs to 16 residues. The CDR3 DNA sequence: TGTGTCAGCAGGGGAGGGGGACAGGGGATGTGGCAGCCCCAGCATTTT. Residues: CVSRGGGQGMWQPQHF.

The V call is TRBV4-3, the J call TRBJ1-1; TRBD1 matches 9 bases. The germline CDR1 and CDR2 sequences are LGHNA and YSLEER. The V segment lost 1 base and the J segment 0 bases; nucleotides outside the gene matches: 6. This CDR3 region has 17 residues. CDR3 loop: CASSQAGQGVLNTEAFF. CDR3 coding DNA: TGCGCCAGCAGCCAAGCGGGACAGGGAGTTTTGAACACTGAAGCTTTCTTT.

This chain uses TRBV7-9 with TRBJ2-1; TRBD1 matches 7 bases. There are 16 residues in the CDR3. Germline CDR1 is SEHNR and CDR2 is FQNEAQ (reference sequence). With 6 bases clipped from V and 4 bases from J, the junction kept 12 bases outside the gene matches. CDR3 DNA: TGTGCCAGCAGATTATTGACAGGGAAGGAATACAATGAGCAGTTCTTC. It codes for CASRLLTGKEYNEQFF.

V gene TRBV5-5 combines with J gene TRBJ1-3; D possibly corresponds to TRBD1 (5 bases). The CDR3 is 16 residues long. Trimming took off 5 bases at V and 1 base at J, with 16 bases between the two ends. Germline CDR1 SGHKS, CDR2 YYEKEE (reference sequence). CDR3: CASSPIGGTSGNTIYF. In DNA form, the CDR3 reads TGTGCCAGCAGTCCAATCGGGGGTACATCTGGAAACACCATATATTTT. The entire variable domain, with the rest obtained from reference TRBV5-5 and TRBJ1-3, is as follows: DAGVTQSPTHLIKTRGQQVTLRCSPISGHKSVSWYQQVLGQGPQFIFQYYEKEERGRGNFPDRFSARQFPNYSSELNVNALLLGDSALYLCASSPIGGTSGNTIYFGEGSWLTVV.

The chain is built from TRBV12-3 or TRBV12-4 and TRBJ2-1, with 10 bases identical to TRBD2. J was trimmed by 8 bases and V by 7 bases; bases with no gene match: 8. The CDR3 runs 14 residues. In DNA form, the CDR3 reads TGTGCCAGCATAAAGCGGGAGGGTATACATGAGCAGTTCTTC. It is translated as CASIKREGIHEQFF.

This sequence joins TRBV4-2 and TRBJ2-3, with TRBD2 matching 9 bases. CDR1 is LGHNA and CDR2 is YNFKEQ in the germline V gene. The CDR3 loop spans 15 amino acids. Unmatched junction bases numbered 14, after V lost 9 bases and J lost 7 bases. CDR3 in DNA: TGTGCCAGTGGAATTTTAGCGGGAGTGGACAATACGCAGTATTTT. Its translation is CASGILAGVDNTQYF.

The chain has TRBV6-6 and TRBJ2-7; the match to TRBD2 covers 10 bases. The end of the DNA fits TRBJ2-5 better, so the J call may be wrong. The CDR3 runs to 17 residues. CDR1 is MNHNY, CDR2 SVGAGI, per germline (reference sequence). The DNA of the CDR3 is TGTGCCAGCAGTTACTCGAAGCGGGGGGGTTCCCAAGAGACCCAGTACTTC. This encodes CASSYSKRGGSQETQYF.